This T cell receptor beta chain was recorded in a study of cytomegalovirus exposure and HLA in healthy donors. Study-level information: In an early release, HLA-typed donors contributed approximately 82 million unique TCR sequences.

On this clone itself: As yet, its antigen is unknown.

The PCR made use of 60 Vbeta and 13 Jbeta primers. Only in-frame clones appear in the TCRdb table, and some are missing; sequencing was by immunoSEQ multiplex PCR. Of more than 150,000 clones in the sample, around 83% were seen once. CDR3 size: 17 residues. Germline V gives CDR1 LNHDA, CDR2 SQIVND (reference sequence). V was pared by 5 bases and J by 7 bases, with 8 bases of the junction left unmatched. Study-level points and caveats: There were a few CMV-associated chains whose specificity for CMV antigens was confirmed in vitro. Cytomegalovirus status was reportedly diagnosed by the classifier with high specificity and sensitivity.

J is TRBJ2-2 and V is TRBV19, with TRBD2 matching 15 bases. The TCR comes from a woman under 30 in good health and CMV-seronegative. Specimen: PBMCs. This CDR3 reads CASSRGLAGGPNGELFF. In DNA, the CDR3 is TGTGCCAGTAGTCGCGGACTAGCGGGAGGGCCGAACGGGGAGCTGTTTTTT.